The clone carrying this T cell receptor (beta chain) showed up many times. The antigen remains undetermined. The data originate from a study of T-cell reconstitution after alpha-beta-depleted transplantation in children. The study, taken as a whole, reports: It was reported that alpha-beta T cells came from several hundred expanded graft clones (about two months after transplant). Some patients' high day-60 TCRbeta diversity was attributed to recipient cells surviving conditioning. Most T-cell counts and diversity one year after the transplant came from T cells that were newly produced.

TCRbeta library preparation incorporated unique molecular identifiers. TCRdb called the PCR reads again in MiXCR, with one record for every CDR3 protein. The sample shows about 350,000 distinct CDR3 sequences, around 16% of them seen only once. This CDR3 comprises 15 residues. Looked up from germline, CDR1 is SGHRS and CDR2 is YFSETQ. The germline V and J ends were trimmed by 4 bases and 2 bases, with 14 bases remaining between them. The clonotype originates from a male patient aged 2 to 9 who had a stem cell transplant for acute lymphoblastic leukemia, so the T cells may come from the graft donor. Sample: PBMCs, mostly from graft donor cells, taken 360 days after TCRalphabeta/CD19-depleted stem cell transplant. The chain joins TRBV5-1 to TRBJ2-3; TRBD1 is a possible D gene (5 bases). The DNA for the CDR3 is TGCGCCAGCAGCACCTCCACGACAGACACAGATACGCAGTATTTT. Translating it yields CASSTSTTDTDTQYF.